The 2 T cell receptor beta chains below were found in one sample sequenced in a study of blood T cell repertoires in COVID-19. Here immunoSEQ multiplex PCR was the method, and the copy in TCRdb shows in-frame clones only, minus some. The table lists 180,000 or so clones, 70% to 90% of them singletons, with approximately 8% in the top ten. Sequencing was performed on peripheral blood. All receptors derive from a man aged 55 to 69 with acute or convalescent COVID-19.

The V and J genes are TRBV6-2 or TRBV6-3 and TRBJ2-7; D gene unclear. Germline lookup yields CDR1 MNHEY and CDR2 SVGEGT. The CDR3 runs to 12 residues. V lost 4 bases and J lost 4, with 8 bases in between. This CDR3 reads CASSSTVYEQYF. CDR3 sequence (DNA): TGTGCCAGCAGTTCGACTGTGTACGAGCAGTACTTC.

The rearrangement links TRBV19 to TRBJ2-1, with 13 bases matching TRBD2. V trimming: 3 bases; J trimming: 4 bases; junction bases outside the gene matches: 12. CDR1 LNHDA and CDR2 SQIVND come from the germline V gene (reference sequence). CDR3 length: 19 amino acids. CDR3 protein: CASSIPGLAGQRGYNEQFF. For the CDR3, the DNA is TGTGCCAGTAGTATTCCGGGACTAGCGGGGCAAAGGGGGTACAATGAGCAGTTCTTC.